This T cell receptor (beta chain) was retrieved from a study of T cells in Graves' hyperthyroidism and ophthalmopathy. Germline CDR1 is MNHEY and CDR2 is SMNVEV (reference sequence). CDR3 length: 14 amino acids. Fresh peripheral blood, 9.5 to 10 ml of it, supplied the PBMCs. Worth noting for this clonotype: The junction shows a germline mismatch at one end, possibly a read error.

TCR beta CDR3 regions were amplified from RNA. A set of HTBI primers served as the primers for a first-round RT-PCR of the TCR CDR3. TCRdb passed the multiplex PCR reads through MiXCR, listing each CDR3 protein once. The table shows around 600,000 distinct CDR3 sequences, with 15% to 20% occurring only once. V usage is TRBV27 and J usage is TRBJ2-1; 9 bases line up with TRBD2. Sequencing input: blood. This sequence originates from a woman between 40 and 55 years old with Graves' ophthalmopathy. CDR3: CANSLSGGYNEQFF. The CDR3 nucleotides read TGTGCCAACAGTTTAAGCGGGGGGTACAATGAGCAGTTCTTC.